This TCR beta chain was recorded in a study of blood T cell repertoires in COVID-19. Study-wide background: Acute and convalescent COVID-19 specimens originated in the United States, Italy and Spain. T cells, B-cell-depleted T cells, or PBMCs supplied cDNA or gDNA.

Per the authors' pipeline: Amplification from reference gene primers served as the basis for estimated nucleated cell counts. Some clones are missing from TCRdb's copy, which holds only in-frame ones; the method was immunoSEQ multiplex PCR. V and J calls and clone size are as listed in that table; D and trimming were resolved from the DNA. The sample includes about 180,000 clones, about 85% of them seen just once. Per germline, CDR1 MNHEY and CDR2 SMNVEV (reference sequence). V lost 6 bases to trimming and J lost 14 bases; unmatched junction nucleotides: 6. The CDR3 is 11 residues long. The sequenced sample was peripheral blood. The chain is built from TRBV27 and TRBJ2-1; 8 bases are a match to TRBD2. The receptor's source is a woman older than 75 with acute or convalescent COVID-19. In DNA, the CDR3 is TGTGCCAGCAGGTTCCGGGAGGGTGAGTTCTTC. Its protein product is CASRFREGEFF.